This TCR beta chain was obtained from a study of blood T cells in healthy people across ages. Next came a second PCR, run for about 6 to 12 cycles, which used a sample-barcoded 5' primer along with a J-beta primer mix. TCRdb re-analysed the 5' RACE reads in MiXCR, keeping a single row per CDR3 protein. The sample lists about 700,000 distinct CDR3 sequences; about 34% were seen once. Note on this clonotype: No antigen is known for it.

Healthy Caucasian individuals from Russia aged about 6 to 95 served as donors. The CDR3 totals 19 residues. The study's findings and limits: Changes seen in expanded clonotypes were possibly confounded by donor CMV status left unknown. No conclusive comparison of naive versus antigen-experienced cells was possible with unsorted PBMCs. Per million T cells, the diversity of TCR beta decreased roughly linearly as age advanced.

Sequenced: blood. The TCR sequence derives from a woman aged 80 or over in good health. The chain links TRBV21-1 to TRBJ2-1; no check of the table's D call, TRBD1, against the DNA was made. TRBV21-1 corresponds to a pseudogene. Written as DNA, the CDR3 is TGTGCCAGCAGCACGCCCCCCGGGACAGGGTTTCGCTCCTACAATGAGCAGTGCTTC. It encodes CASSTPPGTGFRSYNEQCF.